This TCR beta chain comes out of a study of identical twins. General observations from the study: Excess sharing between twins was weaker in beta out-of-frame sequences. Models underestimated how often monozygotic twins shared out-of-frame TCR alpha. The authors drew conclusions from cross-sectional statistical analysis rather than following the same donors.

In the case of this clonotype: Its antigen remains unidentified.

This CDR3 is 15 amino acids long. The germline V gene has CDR1 SGHTA and CDR2 FQGTGA. Trimming cost V 2 bases and J 1 base, with 9 bases left between them. MiXCR, run by TCRdb on the 5' RACE reads, gives a single entry per CDR3 protein. The top ten clones hold more than 0.4% of a sample with 540,000 or so distinct CDR3 sequences, around 22% of them seen once. The sample was also reused in another study, on yellow fever vaccine responses in identical twins.

The receptor was derived from a woman aged 18-35 years in good health. Specimen: CD4+ T cells sorted from blood. The chain combines TRBV7-3 with TRBJ2-1; D remains unclear. CDR3 region: CASSLATVSYNEQFF. In DNA form, the CDR3 reads TGTGCCAGCAGCTTAGCAACTGTATCCTACAATGAGCAGTTCTTC.